The clone carrying this TCR beta chain was seen many times. The antigen is not known. Trimming took off 5 bases at V and 3 bases at J, with 18 bases between the two ends. There are 16 residues in the CDR3. Looked up from germline, CDR1 is SGHTA and CDR2 is FQGNSA. TCRdb reanalysed the reads using MiXCR and keeps one entry per CDR3 protein. This table has roughly 120,000 distinct CDR3 sequences, more than 30% appearing once. This sample is drawn from a study of T cell repertoires in cytomegalovirus infection. About the study: In public TCR beta signatures, there were indications of both CMV infection and matching HLA type. Study results and limitations: HLA-C-restricted CMV clonotypes gave the most frequent clonotype in two of eight donors.

V gene TRBV7-2 combines with J gene TRBJ2-3; D might be TRBD1 (6 bases). Sample: CD8+ T cells from cultured PBMCs, taken from culture after CMV antigen stimulation. The TCR sequence derives from a human donor in good health (CMV status not recorded). Some clones in this sample may be carry-over from other donors' samples. The CDR3 loop is CASSPRGTPRTDTQYF. Written as DNA, the CDR3 is TGTGCCAGCAGCCCGAGGGGGACCCCCCGGACAGATACGCAGTATTTT.